Listed below are T cell receptor beta chains from one sample, sequenced in a study of CD8 T cells in ankylosing spondylitis. TCRdb reanalysed the 5' RACE reads using MiXCR and keeps one entry per CDR3 protein. The table shows some 40,000 distinct CDR3 sequences, with 10% occurring only once. Sequences were obtained from blood, either unsorted or a sorted T cell fraction (not recorded which). Source of these receptors: a male donor with ankylosing spondylitis or in good health (not recorded which). The CDR3 runs from the conserved cysteine through the conserved F or W. D genes are given only for firm matches. Only part of the rows carry a size: once, few, many, or a class if the clone is expanded.

>many|TRBD2|TRBJ2-7|TRBV12-3/TRBV12-4
CASSPDGLALRQYF
TGTGCCAGCAGTCCAGACGGACTAGCCCTGAGGCAGTACTTC
>many|-|TRBJ2-7|TRBV6-5
CASSYMGEPGEQYF
TGTGCCAGCAGTTACATGGGTGAACCCGGCGAGCAGTACTTC
>many|-|TRBJ1-2|TRBV4-2
CASSQDSYGYTF
TGTGCCAGCAGCCAAGATTCTTATGGCTACACCTTC
>many|-|TRBJ2-3|TRBV20-1
CSAQLEGRLDTQYF
TGCAGTGCCCAGCTGGAGGGCCGGTTAGATACGCAGTATTTT
>many|TRBD1|TRBJ1-1|TRBV4-1
CASSQGQGAITEAFF
TGCGCCAGCAGCCAAGGACAGGGGGCTATCACTGAAGCTTTCTTT
>many|-|TRBJ2-5|TRBV18
CASSQSIYSGAQETQYF
TGTGCCAGCTCACAAAGCATCTATTCGGGAGCCCAAGAGACCCAGTACTTC
>-|-|TRBJ1-4|TRBV7-6
CASSLSQAGKLFF
TGTGCCAGCAGCTTATCCCAGGCCGGAAAACTGTTTTTT
>many|-|TRBJ1-6|TRBV6-5
CASSYAREGRTPLHF
TGTGCCAGCAGTTACGCGAGAGAGGGGCGGACACCCCTCCACTTT
>few|-|TRBJ2-3|TRBV5-1
CASSLKGSTDTQYF
TGCGCCAGCAGCTTGAAGGGGAGCACAGATACGCAGTATTTT
>many|TRBD2|TRBJ2-1|TRBV12-3/TRBV12-4
CASSSPTSGRINEQFF
TGTGCCAGCAGTTCCCCGACTAGCGGGAGAATTAATGAGCAGTTCTTC
>many|-|TRBJ1-1|TRBV5-1
CASREVGYTEAFF
TGCGCCAGCAGAGAGGTTGGGTACACTGAAGCTTTCTTT
>many|TRBD2|TRBJ2-1|TRBV20-1
CSARHLSGRASGQFF
TGCAGTGCTAGACACCTTAGCGGGAGGGCGTCCGGGCAGTTCTTC
>many|-|TRBJ2-3|TRBV10-3
CATHRVALGADTQYF
TGTGCCACCCACCGCGTAGCACTAGGGGCAGATACGCAGTATTTT
>many|-|TRBJ2-3|TRBV20-1
CSARAIGSGSDTQYF
TGCAGTGCTAGAGCGATCGGGAGCGGTTCAGATACGCAGTATTTT
>many|TRBD2|TRBJ2-7|TRBV3-1
CASSLAGGTYEQYF
TGTGCCAGCAGCCTAGCGGGAGGAACCTACGAGCAGTACTTC
>many|TRBD2|TRBJ2-2|TRBV5-1
CASSLNLAANTGELFF
TGCGCCAGCAGCTTGAATCTAGCGGCGAACACCGGGGAGCTGTTTTTT
>many|-|TRBJ1-2|TRBV7-3
CASSYNSQGAGYTF
TGTGCCAGCAGCTACAACTCACAGGGTGCTGGCTACACCTTC
>-|TRBD1|TRBJ1-1|TRBV25-1
CASSTQWGQGDYEAFF
TGTGCCAGCAGTACCCAATGGGGACAGGGAGACTATGAAGCTTTCTTT
>many|TRBD2|TRBJ2-2|TRBV2
CASSTGTSGTGELFF
TGTGCCAGCAGTACCGGGACTAGCGGCACCGGGGAGCTGTTTTTT
>many|-|TRBJ2-7|TRBV6-6
CASTLTGSYEQYF
TGTGCCAGCACTCTTACAGGTAGTTACGAGCAGTACTTC
>many|TRBD1|TRBJ1-2|TRBV11-2
CASSLDRSLDRGRYGYTF
TGTGCCAGCAGCTTAGATCGCAGTCTGGACAGGGGGCGTTATGGCTACACCTTC
>many|TRBD1|TRBJ2-5|TRBV20-1
CSALPGTGEETQYF
TGCAGTGCTTTACCTGGGACAGGGGAAGAGACCCAGTACTTC